The clone carrying this T cell receptor beta chain has a single count. The CDR3 covers 15 residues. The V gene lost 8 bases and the J gene lost 2 bases, with 19 bases spanning the gap. Germline V lookup: CDR1 SGHRS, CDR2 YFSETQ. This sample was included in a study of blood T cell repertoires in COVID-19. Overall study context: Acute-phase and convalescent COVID-19 samples originated in the United States, Italy and Spain. The analysed material was cDNA or gDNA that came from T cells, B-cell-depleted T cells, or PBMCs.

Original data processing: Nucleated cell number was recorded as an estimate derived from reference gene primer amplification. The table came from immunoSEQ multiplex PCR; TCRdb's copy has only in-frame clones and leaves some out. From that table come the V and J calls and clone size; the DNA was used to work out D and trimming. The sample lists about 58,000 clones; roughly 84% were seen once. The J gene is TRBJ2-5, the V gene TRBV5-1; weak D call: TRBD1 (5 bases). This TCR derives from a man aged 35-49 years with active COVID-19. What was sequenced was peripheral blood. CDR3: CASKLGAGNQETQYF. CDR3 DNA: TGCGCCAGTAAGCTAGGGGCCGGTAATCAAGAGACCCAGTACTTC.